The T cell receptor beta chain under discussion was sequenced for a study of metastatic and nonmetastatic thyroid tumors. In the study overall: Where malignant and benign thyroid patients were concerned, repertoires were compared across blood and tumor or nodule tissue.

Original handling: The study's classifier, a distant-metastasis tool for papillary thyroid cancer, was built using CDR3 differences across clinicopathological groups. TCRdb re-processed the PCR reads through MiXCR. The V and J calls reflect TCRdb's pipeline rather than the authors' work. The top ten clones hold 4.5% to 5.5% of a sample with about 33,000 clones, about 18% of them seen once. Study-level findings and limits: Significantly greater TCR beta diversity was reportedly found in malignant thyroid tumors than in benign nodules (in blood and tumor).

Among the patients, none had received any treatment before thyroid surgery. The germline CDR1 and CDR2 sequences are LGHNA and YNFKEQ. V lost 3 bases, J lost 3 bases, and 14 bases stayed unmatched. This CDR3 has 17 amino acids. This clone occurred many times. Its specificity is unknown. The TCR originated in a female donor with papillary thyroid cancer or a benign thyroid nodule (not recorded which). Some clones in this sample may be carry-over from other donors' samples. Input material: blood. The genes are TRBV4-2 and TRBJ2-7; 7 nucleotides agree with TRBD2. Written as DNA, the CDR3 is TGTGCCAGCAGCCATCGGGTAGATGCGGGGGAACACTACGAGCAGTACTTC. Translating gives CASSHRVDAGEHYEQYF.